The rows below give T cell receptor beta chains drawn from one sample of a study of blood T cell repertoires in COVID-19. Profiling relied on immunoSEQ multiplex PCR, and the TCRdb table lists in-frame clones only, not all of them. The sample has 250,000 to 300,000 clones, 85% to 90% seen once. Sequenced material: peripheral blood. The source of these receptors is a woman in her forties who had recovered from COVID-19. Each CDR3 is given with its conserved first and last residue. The D gene is left open where the match is weak. The listing skips clone size in some rows; elsewhere it reads once, few, many or a size class.

>TRBV4-1|TRBD1|TRBJ1-2|-
TGCGCCAGCAGCCCTTGGACAGGGTCCCACCGCTTTACTGGCTACACCTTC
CASSPWTGSHRFTGYTF
>TRBV12-3/TRBV12-4|-|TRBJ1-1|-
TGTGCCAGCAGCCGGACAGCGAACACTGAAGCTTTCTTT
CASSRTANTEAFF
>TRBV13|TRBD2|TRBJ2-1|-
TGTGCCAGCAGCCTCCGGACTAGCGGGAGGAGTGATGAGCAGTTCTTC
CASSLRTSGRSDEQFF
>TRBV9|-|TRBJ1-6|-
TGTGCCAGCAGCGCGGGGATTTCCGCGAATTCACCCCTCCACTTT
CASSAGISANSPLHF
>TRBV5-1|-|TRBJ1-6|-
TGCGCCAGCAGCTTTAAGGACAGTGGGAATTCACCCCTCCACTTT
CASSFKDSGNSPLHF
>TRBV18|-|TRBJ1-5|-
TGTGCCAGCTCTCCAGGATCCCTTCGGGTTTGGGGCAATCAGCCCCAGCATTTT
CASSPGSLRVWGNQPQHF
>TRBV9|-|TRBJ2-2|-
TGTGCCAGCAGCTCAATCACCGGGGAGCTGTTTTTT
CASSSITGELFF
>TRBV27|-|TRBJ1-1|-
TGTGCCAGCAGTTTCCCCACAGGGATAGCTTTCTTT
CASSFPTGIAFF
>TRBV5-1|-|TRBJ2-3|-
TGCGCCAGCAGCTTGGTCGTCAGCACAGATACGCAGTATTTT
CASSLVVSTDTQYF
>TRBV6-5|TRBD1|TRBJ1-2|-
TGTGCCAGCAGTTACGGGACAGGTACATACACCTTC
CASSYGTGTYTF
>TRBV9|-|TRBJ1-2|-
TGTGCCAGCAGCGTAGCAGGGGCTATGAACTATGGCTACACCTTC
CASSVAGAMNYGYTF
>TRBV5-4|-|TRBJ2-1|-
TGTGCCTCGAGCTGGAGCCCCGAGTCTTTCAATGAGCAGTTCTTC
CASSWSPESFNEQFF
>TRBV4-3|TRBD1|TRBJ2-2|-
TGCGCCAGCAGCCTTCATAGGGGGCGAGCGAACACCGGGGAGCTGTTTTTT
CASSLHRGRANTGELFF
>TRBV6-1|-|TRBJ1-2|-
TGTGCCAGCAGTGAAAATACAGGGCCCAATGGCTACACCTTC
CASSENTGPNGYTF
>TRBV30|-|TRBJ1-1|-
TGTGCCTGGAGTGTACTGGGTCAGGGCGGTGAAGCTTTCTTT
CAWSVLGQGGEAFF
>TRBV10-3|-|TRBJ1-2|-
TGTGCCATCAGTCCGGACAGCGAAAGCTATGGCTACACCTTC
CAISPDSESYGYTF
>TRBV6-5|-|TRBJ2-1|-
TGTGCCAGCAGTTACCGAGGCGCCGGGGAGCAGTTCTTC
CASSYRGAGEQFF
>TRBV2|-|TRBJ1-5|-
TGTGCCAGCAGTGCGTGGGGAGGAGATCAGCCCCAGCATTTT
CASSAWGGDQPQHF
>TRBV28|-|TRBJ1-6|-
TGTGCCAGCAGTTTATTTCAGGGGACCTATAATTCACCCCTCCACTTT
CASSLFQGTYNSPLHF
>TRBV9|-|TRBJ2-1|-
TGTGCCAGCAGCACCTACGGACAGTTCAATGAGCAGTTCTTC
CASSTYGQFNEQFF
>TRBV5-1|-|TRBJ2-7|-
TGCGCCAGCAGGACAGAGTTAAGCTCCTACGAGCAGTACTTC
CASRTELSSYEQYF
>TRBV5-1|-|TRBJ2-1|-
TGCGCCAGCAGCCTATCTAGCCCCAATGAGCAGTTCTTC
CASSLSSPNEQFF
>TRBV3-1/TRBV3-2|-|TRBJ2-1|-
TGTGCCAGCAGCCAAGATCAGGACTCTAATGAGCAGTTCTTC
CASSQDQDSNEQFF
>TRBV7-9|TRBD1|TRBJ2-2|-
TGTGCCAGCAGCTTATACCGCCTCCGAGACAGGGCAACCGGGGAGCTGTTTTTT
CASSLYRLRDRATGELFF
>TRBV2|TRBD1|TRBJ2-3|-
TGTGCCGGTCAGAGGACAGGGGGCCATACGCAGTATTTT
CAGQRTGGHTQYF
>TRBV12-5|TRBD2|TRBJ2-1|-
TGTGCTAGTGGCCACGGGACTAGCGGCCACAATGAGCAGTTCTTC
CASGHGTSGHNEQFF
>TRBV5-5|-|TRBJ1-3|-
TGTGCCAGCAGCTTCGACAGCTTTTCTGGAAACACCATATATTTT
CASSFDSFSGNTIYF
>TRBV4-3|-|TRBJ1-2|-
TGCGCCAGCAGCCAAGGAGGGAACTATGGCTACACCTTC
CASSQGGNYGYTF
>TRBV2|-|TRBJ1-1|-
TGTGCCAGCAGTAAGTTAGAGAACACTGAAGCTTTCTTT
CASSKLENTEAFF
>TRBV9|-|TRBJ2-3|once
TGTGCCAGCAGCGGGGGGGGCACAGATACGCAGTATTTT
CASSGGGTDTQYF
>TRBV6-5|-|TRBJ1-2|-
TGTGCCAGCAGACTCGACAGCTTGTATGGCTACACCTTC
CASRLDSLYGYTF
>TRBV9|TRBD1|TRBJ1-2|-
TGTGCCAGCAGGGGACAGGGGGAGAACTATGGCTACACCTTC
CASRGQGENYGYTF
>TRBV5-3|-|TRBJ1-5|-
TGTGCCAGAAGCCTAATCGACAGGTATAGCAATCAGCCCCAGCATTTT
CARSLIDRYSNQPQHF
>TRBV11-2|-|TRBJ2-2|-
TGTGCCAGCAGCTTAGGGCCCCGGACAGTGAACACCGGGGAGCTGTTTTTT
CASSLGPRTVNTGELFF
>TRBV10-3|-|TRBJ1-1|once
TGTGCCACCTCAGGGGTCGAGTTGACTGAAGCTTTCTTT
CATSGVELTEAFF
>TRBV7-3|-|TRBJ2-2|-
TGTGCCAGCAGCGCGGGGCTCGCGAACACCGGGGAGCTGTTTTTT
CASSAGLANTGELFF
>TRBV11-2|-|TRBJ1-3|-
TGTGCCAGCAGCGCAATTAGCTCTGGAAACACCATATATTTT
CASSAISSGNTIYF
>TRBV10-3|-|TRBJ2-7|-
TGTGCCATCGAAAGTCGTACAGTGACGAGAAACGAGCAGTACTTC
CAIESRTVTRNEQYF
>TRBV7-8|TRBD2|TRBJ2-3|-
TGTGCCAGCAGCTTACCTAGCGGGAGGAGGGCGACAGATACGCAGTATTTT
CASSLPSGRRATDTQYF
>TRBV4-1|-|TRBJ2-5|-
TGCGCCAGCAGCCAAGATGGGCAGGGGGGTGAGACCCAGTACTTC
CASSQDGQGGETQYF
>TRBV18|-|TRBJ2-7|-
TGTGCCAGCTCACCGCCGTCGGGTCCTAGCGAGCAGTACTTC
CASSPPSGPSEQYF
>TRBV30|-|TRBJ1-5|-
TGTGCCTGGAGTGGAGACAGTAGCAATCAGCCCCAGCATTTT
CAWSGDSSNQPQHF
>TRBV5-1|TRBD1|TRBJ1-2|-
TGCGCCAGCAGCTTTGACAGGGGAGAGGGCTACACCTTC
CASSFDRGEGYTF
>TRBV12-3/TRBV12-4|-|TRBJ1-1|-
TGTGCCAGCAGTCCAGGGCCAAGCACTGAAGCTTTCTTT
CASSPGPSTEAFF
>TRBV10-3|TRBD1|TRBJ1-1|-
TGTGCCACGCAGACAGGGGTGACTGAAGCTTTCTTT
CATQTGVTEAFF